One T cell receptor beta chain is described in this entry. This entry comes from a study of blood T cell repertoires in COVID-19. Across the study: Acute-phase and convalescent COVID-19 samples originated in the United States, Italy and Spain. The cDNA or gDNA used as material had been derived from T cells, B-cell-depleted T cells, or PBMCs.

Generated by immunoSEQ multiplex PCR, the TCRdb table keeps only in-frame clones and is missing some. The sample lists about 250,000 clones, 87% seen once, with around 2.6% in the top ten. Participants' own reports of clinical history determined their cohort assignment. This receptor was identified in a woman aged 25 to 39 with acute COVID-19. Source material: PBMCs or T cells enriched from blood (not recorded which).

The DNA for the CDR3 is TGCGCCAGCAGCACGACAGGGAGACAAAGCTCCTACGAGCAGTACTTC. It yields the protein CASSTTGRQSSYEQYF. The rearrangement uses TRBV4-1 and TRBJ2-7; 7 nucleotides align to TRBD1. The length of the CDR3 is 16 residues. With 5 bases clipped from V and 0 bases from J, the junction kept 10 bases outside the gene matches. Germline-derived CDR1 and CDR2 are MGHRA and YSYEKL.